The 14 T cell receptor beta chains presented below share a single source sample, sequenced in a study of blood T cell repertoires in COVID-19 (TCRdb year 2020). The method was the immunoSEQ multiplex PCR assay. TCRdb retrieved this table from immuneACCESS and kept in-frame rearrangements only. Not all clones are present; in checked studies, unresolved V genes account for under half, and no reason is known for the remainder. The sample table lists about 300,000 clones, 70% to 90% of them with a count of one. The biggest ten clones account for about 7% of the sample. The sequenced material came from peripheral blood. The receptors here all came from a woman aged 25 to 39 who had recovered from COVID-19.

The chain has TRBV7-2 and TRBJ1-2; 11 bases are a match to TRBD1. J lost 6 bases, V lost 6 bases, and 12 bases had no gene match. The CDR3 spans 16 residues. Germline V lookup: CDR1 SGHTA, CDR2 FQGNSA. This chain's CDR3 is CASRPTGTGGSHGYTF. The CDR3 DNA follows: TGTGCCAGCAGACCAACTGGGACAGGGGGTTCTCATGGCTACACCTTC.

The chain links TRBV7-2 to TRBJ1-6; D perhaps matches TRBD1 (6 bases). The germline CDR1 and CDR2 sequences are SGHTA and FQGNSA. This CDR3 has 13 amino acids. V was clipped by 4 bases and J by 10 bases, with 11 bases between them. CDR3 sequence reads: CASSSRGGSPLHF. DNA of the CDR3: TGTGCCAGCAGCTCCAGGGGTGGGTCACCCCTCCACTTT.

The chain has TRBV7-3 and TRBJ2-2; perhaps TRBD1 as D (6 bases). With 5 bases removed from V and 4 bases from J, the gap between germline ends came to 11 bases. The CDR3 spans 14 residues. From germline, CDR1 is SGHTA and CDR2 FQGTGA. For the CDR3, the DNA is TGTGCCAGCAGCCCCACAGGGACCACCGGGGAGCTGTTTTTT. It specifies CASSPTGTTGELFF.

The V gene is TRBV19, the J gene TRBJ2-5; 7 bases agree with TRBD1. Losses at the gene ends were 4 bases for V and 0 bases for J; bases not matched to a gene: 11. The CDR3 spans 17 residues. Germline V lookup: CDR1 LNHDA, CDR2 SQIVND (reference sequence). As DNA, the CDR3 is TGTGCCAGTAGTACGGGGACAGCCCTGGGTTACCAAGAGACCCAGTACTTC. Amino acid sequence: CASSTGTALGYQETQYF. The whole variable domain, remainder taken from reference TRBV19 and TRBJ2-5, is DGGITQSPKYLFRKEGQNVTLSCEQNLNHDAMYWYRQDPGQGLRLIYYSQIVNDFQKGDIAEGYSVSREKKESFPLTVTSAQKNPTAFYLCASSTGTALGYQETQYFGPGTRLLVL.

The V gene is TRBV4-1, the J gene TRBJ2-2; 9 bases fit TRBD1. Unmatched junction bases numbered 5, after V lost 1 base and J lost 5 bases. In germline, CDR1 is MGHRA, CDR2 YSYEKL. The CDR3 has 16 residues. The CDR3 nucleotides are TGCGCCAGCAGCCAAGCGGGACAGGGAGTTACCGGGGAGCTGTTTTTT. Amino acids: CASSQAGQGVTGELFF.

The rearrangement links TRBV7-2 to TRBJ2-2, with a possible D match to TRBD1 (5 bases). V shed 3 bases and J shed 6 bases, with 14 bases lying between them. The germline gives CDR1 SGHTA, CDR2 FQGNSA. The CDR3 is made up of 15 amino acids. The CDR3 sequence: CASSLAGAGSGELFF. The CDR3 nucleotides read TGTGCCAGCAGCTTGGCTGGGGCAGGGTCCGGGGAGCTGTTTTTT.

The chain carries TRBV11-2 and TRBJ1-5, with D hard to call. V was cut by 5 bases and J by 9 bases, with 14 bases left in between. The CDR3 length is 13 residues. The germline V gene encodes CDR1 SGHAT and CDR2 FQNNGV. In DNA, the CDR3 is TGTGCCAGCAGCGTTCACCCATTACTGCCCCAGCATTTT. Its translation: CASSVHPLLPQHF.

This chain joins TRBV7-9 and TRBJ1-2; maybe TRBD1 (5 bases). The length of the CDR3 is 15 residues. Germline V gene sequence: CDR1 SEHNR, CDR2 FQNEAQ (reference sequence). V was pared by 1 base and J by 0 bases, with 9 bases between. The CDR3 region is CASSLVQGANYGYTF. CDR3 nucleotides: TGTGCCAGCAGCTTAGTCCAGGGCGCTAACTATGGCTACACCTTC.

The chain combines TRBV9 with TRBJ2-3, with 12 bases identical to TRBD2. Germline CDR1 is SGDLS and CDR2 is YYNGEE. Trimming cost V 4 bases and J 3 bases; bases outside gene matches: 3. The length of the CDR3 is 15 residues. This CDR3 reads CASSPSGGGTDTQYF. The CDR3, as DNA: TGTGCCAGCAGCCCTAGCGGGGGGGGAACAGATACGCAGTATTTT.

The chain couples TRBV6-2 or TRBV6-3 to TRBJ1-2; D is possibly TRBD1 (6 bases). The CDR3 has 15 amino acids. Germline V lookup: CDR1 MNHEY, CDR2 SVGEGT. V lost 4 bases, J lost 3 bases, and 15 bases lay in between. CDR3: CASSSVRGAHYGYTF. CDR3 nucleotide sequence: TGTGCCAGCAGTTCGGTCAGGGGCGCGCACTATGGCTACACCTTC.

This chain connects TRBV29-1 to TRBJ1-2; the match to TRBD1 covers 8 bases. This CDR3 contains 14 residues. Germline lookup yields CDR1 SQVTM and CDR2 ANQGSEA. Trimming at V came to 3 bases and at J to 8 bases, leaving 11 bases not matched to a gene. The CDR3 sequence is CSVEWPGGVGGYTF. The CDR3 coding sequence is TGCAGCGTTGAGTGGCCAGGGGGCGTTGGCGGCTACACCTTC. The whole variable domain, filled in from reference TRBV29-1 and TRBJ1-2, reads SAVISQKPSRDICQRGTSLTIQCQVDSQVTMMFWYRQQPGQSLTLIATANQGSEATYESGFVIDKFPISRPNLTFSTLTVSNMSPEDSSIYLCSVEWPGGVGGYTFGSGTRLTVV.

The chain carries TRBV6-4 and TRBJ2-3; TRBD2 matches at 8 bases. V lost 3 bases to trimming and J lost 5 bases; unmatched junction nucleotides: 7. The CDR3 runs 15 residues. Per the germline V gene, CDR1 is MRHNA and CDR2 is SNTAGT. CDR3 amino acids: CASSETGGPLDTQYF. The CDR3 nucleotides read TGTGCCAGCAGTGAGACGGGGGGGCCATTAGATACGCAGTATTTT.

This chain uses TRBV28 with TRBJ2-2; 7 bases map to TRBD2. The CDR3 runs to 15 residues. Germline CDR1 reads MDHEN; CDR2 reads SYDVKM. V trimming: 3 bases; J trimming: 3 bases; junction bases outside the gene matches: 4. The CDR3 sequence is CASSLPRGYTGELFF. The CDR3 DNA sequence: TGTGCCAGCAGTTTGCCGCGGGGGTACACCGGGGAGCTGTTTTTT.

This chain links TRBV27 with TRBJ2-3; TRBD2 might be the D (7 bases). The CDR3 covers 15 residues. Germline lookup yields CDR1 MNHEY and CDR2 SMNVEV (reference sequence). V was cut by 3 bases and J by 3 bases, with 13 bases left in between. In nucleotides, the CDR3 is TGTGCCAGCAGTTTCCTACAGGGAGGGACAGATACGCAGTATTTT. Translation gives CASSFLQGGTDTQYF.